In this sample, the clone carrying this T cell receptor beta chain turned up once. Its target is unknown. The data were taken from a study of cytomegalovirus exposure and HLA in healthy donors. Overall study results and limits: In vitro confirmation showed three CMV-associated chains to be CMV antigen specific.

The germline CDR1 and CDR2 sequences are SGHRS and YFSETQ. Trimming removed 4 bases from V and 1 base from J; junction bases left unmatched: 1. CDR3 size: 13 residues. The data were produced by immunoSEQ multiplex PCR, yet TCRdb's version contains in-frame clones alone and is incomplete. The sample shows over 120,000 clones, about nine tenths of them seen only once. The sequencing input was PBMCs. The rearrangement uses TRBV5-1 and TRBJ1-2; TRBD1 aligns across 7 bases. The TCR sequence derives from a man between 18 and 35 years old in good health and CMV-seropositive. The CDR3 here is CASSRDSNYGYTF. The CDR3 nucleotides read TGCGCCAGCAGCCGGGACAGTAACTATGGCTACACCTTC.